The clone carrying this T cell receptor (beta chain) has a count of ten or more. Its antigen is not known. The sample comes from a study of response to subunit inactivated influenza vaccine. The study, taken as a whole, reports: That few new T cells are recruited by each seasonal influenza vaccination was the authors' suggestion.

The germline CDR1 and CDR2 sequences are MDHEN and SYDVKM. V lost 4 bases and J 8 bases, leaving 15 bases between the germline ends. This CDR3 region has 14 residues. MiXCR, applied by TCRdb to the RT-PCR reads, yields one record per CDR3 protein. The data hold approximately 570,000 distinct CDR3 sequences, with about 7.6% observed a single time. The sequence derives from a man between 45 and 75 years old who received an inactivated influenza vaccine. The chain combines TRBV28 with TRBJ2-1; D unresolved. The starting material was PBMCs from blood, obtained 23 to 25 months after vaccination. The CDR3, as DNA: TGTGCCAGCAGTTCGAGTAAAGTGATCGATGAGCAGTTCTTC. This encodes CASSSSKVIDEQFF.